This T cell receptor beta chain was recorded in a study of neurological immune-mediated disorders. Deletions cut 0 bases from V and 6 bases from J, with 8 bases between. The CDR3 is made up of 13 amino acids. Study results and limitations: One related-CDR3 cluster, which may be a signature, held the repertoires of 18 of 34 multiple sclerosis patients after phylogenetic grouping. The expanded clones of different subjects shared no CDR3 amino acid sequences (suggesting private repertoires in all groups).

TCRdb fed the 5' RACE reads into MiXCR, producing one record per CDR3 protein. The sample lists tens of thousands of distinct CDR3 sequences, under 3% occurring once. This clonotype was seen ten or more times. Its target is not known. The sample consisted of PBMCs. V and J are TRBV12-3 or TRBV12-4 and TRBJ1-1; D possibly corresponds to TRBD1 (6 bases). This TCR was sampled from a man between 45 and 60 years old with multiple sclerosis. CDR3 sequence reads: CASSLARTAEAFF. The CDR3 DNA is TGTGCCAGCAGTTTAGCGAGGACAGCTGAAGCTTTCTTT.